This entry features one T cell receptor beta chain sequence. An end of the junction differs from the germline gene, which may be a read error. The identical CDR3 is also encoded by other nucleotide sequences in the sample. This entry belongs to a study of blood T cell repertoires in COVID-19. Whole-study context: Spain, Italy and the United States supplied samples that represented acute and convalescent COVID-19. From T cells, B-cell-depleted T cells, or PBMCs came the material, which was cDNA or gDNA.

Authors' methods: Reference gene primer amplification yielded estimated nucleated cell counts. Repertoires were generated with immunoSEQ multiplex PCR, while TCRdb's copy carries only in-frame clones and drops some. The D gene and trimming were derived from the DNA, and the V and J assignments and clone size from that table. The table records roughly 150,000 clones, roughly 90% of them present only once. Source material: peripheral blood. The TCR originated in a man between 60 and 75 years old with acute or convalescent COVID-19.

The CDR3 sequence is CASSLGAGESSYEQYF. The CDR3 DNA sequence: TGTGCCAGCAGCTTGGGTGCCGGGGAGAGCTCCTACGAGCAATACTTC. This sequence joins TRBV5-8 and TRBJ2-7, with D tentatively TRBD2 (5 bases). Germline-derived CDR1 and CDR2 are SGHTS and YDEGEE. This CDR3 has 16 residues. The full variable domain, completed using reference TRBV5-8 and TRBJ2-7, is EAGVTQSPTHLIKTRGQQATLRCSPISGHTSVYWYQQALGLGLQFLLWYDEGEERNRGNFPPRFSGRQFPNYSSELNVNALELEDSALYLCASSLGAGESSYEQYFGPGTRLTVT.